This T cell receptor (beta chain) was documented in a study of blood T cell repertoires in COVID-19. Across the whole study: The origin of the acute and convalescent COVID-19 samples was the United States, Italy and Spain.

Produced via immunoSEQ multiplex PCR; TCRdb's table is partial and in-frame only. The table lists 200,000 to 300,000 clones, around 84% of them singletons. Trimming cost V 7 bases and J 4 bases; bases outside gene matches: 3. CDR1 and CDR2 (germline): LNHDA, SQIVND (reference sequence). The CDR3 length is 14 residues. The sample taken for sequencing was peripheral blood. V gene TRBV19 combines with J gene TRBJ1-4; TRBD1 agrees at 10 bases. This sequence originates from a woman between 35 and 50 years old who had recovered from COVID-19. DNA for the CDR3: TGTGCCAGTAATAGGGACAGGGGTAATGAAAAACTGTTTTTT. The encoded protein is CASNRDRGNEKLFF.